This entry describes one TCR beta chain. Its antigen has not been determined. One base away there is no much larger clone; base qualities are not given. The source of the sample is a study of OX40 agonist ivuxolimab in advanced cancers. Notes on the research overall: Ivuxolimab was an agonistic, fully human IgG2 monoclonal antibody directed against OX40 (CD134), a costimulatory receptor. Partial responses occurred in three dose-escalation patients: two with cutaneous melanoma and one with hepatocellular carcinoma. The point of sequencing TCRbeta in the periphery was to test whether ivuxolimab changed TCR sequence diversity and drove clonal T-cell expansion. Prior anti-PD-1, anti-PD-L1 or anti-CTLA-4 therapy was permitted, and checkpoint inhibitors had been received by 40% to 50% of dose-escalation patients. Intravenous ivuxolimab was administered to patients every 2 weeks at six dose levels: 0.01, 0.1, 0.3, 1.5, 3 and 10 mg/kg. In the dose-escalation cohort, over 65% of patients were male, and the mean age was approximately 60 years, with a range of roughly 23 to 85. Among the approximately 54 dose-escalation patients, 19 had hepatocellular carcinoma, roughly 15 melanoma, 9 renal cell carcinoma and 9 head and neck cancer. The paper reports the monotherapy dose-escalation portion (N of about 47 patients) of the phase I ivuxolimab trial.

Inclusive of the bounding cysteine and phenylalanine, the CDR3 is 14 residues long. Only the CDR3 part of the read is kept: 42 bases, read in frame from the first base. Between the V and J ends, shortened by 5 bases and 0 bases respectively, the junction contains 8 bases. According to the germline V gene, CDR1 reads SGHTA and CDR2 reads FQGTGA. On the study overall, not on this receptor specifically: Low levels of normalized T-cell clonal expansion were also seen in some nonresponding patients. At doses of 0.1 to 3.0 mg/kg, clonal expansion of both CD4+ and CD8+ blood T cells was observed from baseline to week 6. Which antigens the clonally expanded peripheral T cells were specific for was not determined. Partial responders in the 0.1-3.0 mg/kg groups had among the lowest normalized peripheral clonal expansion, especially among CD8+ T cells. After ivuxolimab, expanded clones were on average more numerous among CD8+ T cells than among CD4+ T cells.

Genomic DNA was extracted from sorted cells for sequencing of the TCRbeta CDR3 region. The immunoSEQ Assay was used to sequence the TCRbeta CDR3 regions. Drawn from immuneACCESS, this table holds only the in-frame rearrangements with V and J called that TCRdb kept. Clones are partly lost; checked studies trace under half to an unresolved V gene and leave the rest unexplained. Counted in this sample were about 82,000 clones; 85% to 90% of them appeared once. The leading ten clones occupy around 2% of the sample. The trial excluded patients who had a history of autoimmune disease or who were on systemic immunosuppression. Peripheral blood for TCR sequencing was collected from all dose cohorts at baseline, on cycle 4 day 1, and on cycle 7 day 1. Samples came from an open-label, multicenter, first-in-human phase I dose-escalation trial of ivuxolimab. The trial enrolled adults with locally advanced or metastatic head and neck squamous cell, hepatocellular, melanoma or renal cell carcinoma. CD4+ and CD8+ T cells were sorted separately from peripheral blood before TCR sequencing.

The chain uses TRBV7-3 and TRBJ2-1; the best D guess is TRBD2, with 6 bases matching. Sequenced material: CD4+ or CD8+ T cells sorted from blood, taken in a trial of the OX40 agonist ivuxolimab. The TCR originated in an adult with an advanced solid tumor such as melanoma, head and neck, liver or kidney cancer. CDR3 loop: CASSPGGSYNEQFF. The DNA sequence is given as TGTGCCAGCAGCCCCGGGGGCTCCTACAATGAGCAGTTCTTC. Joined to the reference TRBV7-3 and TRBJ2-1 proteins, this CDR3 gives the full variable domain: GAGVSQTPSNKVTEKGKYVELRCDPISGHTALYWYRQSLGQGPEFLIYFQGTGAADDSGLPNDRFFAVRPEGSVSTLKIQRTERGDSAVYLCASSPGGSYNEQFFGPGTRLTVL.